This T cell receptor (beta chain) stems from a study of blood T cell repertoires in COVID-19. Between the trimmed V and J ends, which lost 6 bases and 5 bases, there was a span of 17 bases. Looked up from germline, CDR1 is LNHDA and CDR2 is SQIVND (reference sequence). This CDR3 has 14 residues. Clones were read by immunoSEQ multiplex PCR, and TCRdb kept only the in-frame ones, dropping some. In the table there are tens of thousands of clones, over 80% of which are singletons. This chain links TRBV19 with TRBJ2-7; TRBD2 might be the D (5 bases). Source material: peripheral blood. The clonotype originates from a human donor in a cohort sampled during active COVID-19. The CDR3 nucleotides are TGTGCCAGTAGAGTAGACGGGATCACTAACGAGCAGTACTTC. It yields the protein CASRVDGITNEQYF.